The 31 T cell receptor beta chains below come from one sample, sequenced in a study of preoperative IRX-2 immunotherapy in early breast cancer. This sample's treatment: preoperative locoregional IRX-2 cytokine immunotherapy. Data came from immunoSEQ multiplex PCR; TCRdb stores just in-frame clones and leaves some out. The table shows 25,000 or so clones, with approximately 95% occurring only once. This specimen was tumor tissue, taken after IRX-2 immunotherapy. These receptors all come from a human donor with breast cancer.

The chain couples TRBV7-9 to TRBJ2-5, with TRBD2 matching 10 bases. The CDR3 loop spans 16 amino acids. Germline V CDR1 and CDR2: SEHNR, FQNEAQ (reference sequence). V shed 7 bases, J shed 4 bases, and the junction held 12 bases outside the gene matches. DNA for the CDR3: TGTGCCAGCACCTTTGGGGTAGCGGGAGGATCAGAGACCCAGTACTTC. Protein sequence: CASTFGVAGGSETQYF.

This chain connects TRBV5-1 to TRBJ2-3; a weak D match, TRBD2 (6 bases). CDR3 length equals 15 residues. Germline V lookup: CDR1 SGHRS, CDR2 YFSETQ. V lost 0 bases and J lost 8, with 16 bases in between. The CDR3 here is CASSLESGGRSTQYF. The CDR3 DNA reads TGCGCCAGCAGCTTGGAGTCCGGGGGACGGAGTACGCAGTATTTT.

This clone was recorded only once. The same CDR3 is also encoded by other DNA sequences in this sample. V gene TRBV6-5 combines with J gene TRBJ2-7; 13 positions agree with TRBD2. The V gene end was trimmed by 4 bases and the J gene end by 4 bases; junction bases not matched to a gene: 4. Germline lookup yields CDR1 MNHEY and CDR2 SVGAGI. The CDR3 extends over 15 amino acids. The CDR3 is CASSSRLAGGYEQYF. In DNA form, the CDR3 reads TGTGCCAGCAGTTCCCGACTAGCGGGGGGATACGAGCAGTACTTC.

This clone has just one count. CDR3 DNA sequence: TGCGCCAGCAGCTTGTTTCTAGGGGCCCTCGAGCAGTACTTC. The encoded protein is CASSLFLGALEQYF. This chain connects TRBV5-1 to TRBJ2-7; a weak D match, TRBD1 (5 bases). V shed 1 base and J shed 6 bases, with 14 bases lying between them. Germline CDR1 SGHRS, CDR2 YFSETQ. This CDR3 spans 14 amino acids.

The chain has TRBV7-9 and TRBJ1-1; D might be TRBD1 (6 bases). The V and J ends lost 5 bases and 7 bases respectively, with 11 bases between them. The length of the CDR3 is 12 residues. Germline V gene sequence: CDR1 SEHNR, CDR2 FQNEAQ (reference sequence). This CDR3 reads CASSVGQYEAFF. CDR3 sequence (DNA): TGTGCCAGCAGCGTAGGACAGTATGAAGCTTTCTTT.

The table lists this clone with a count of one. The chain links TRBV9 to TRBJ2-4, with D perhaps matching TRBD2 (6 bases). Trimming cost V 0 bases and J 7 bases, with 14 bases left between them. The CDR3 spans 15 residues. Per the germline V gene, CDR1 is SGDLS and CDR2 is YYNGEE. This CDR3 is CASSVDDYRGNIQYF. CDR3 nucleotide sequence: TGTGCCAGCAGCGTAGATGACTATCGGGGGAACATTCAGTACTTC.

The rearrangement links TRBV6-5 to TRBJ2-2; D is perhaps TRBD1 (5 bases). CDR3 length: 15 residues. Germline V gene sequence: CDR1 MNHEY, CDR2 SVGAGI. V was clipped by 7 bases and J by 3 bases, with 15 bases between them. The CDR3 nucleotides read TGTGCCAGCAAGTTAGGGGCGACGGACACCGGGGAGCTGTTTTTT. This sequence encodes CASKLGATDTGELFF.

This sequence joins TRBV18 and TRBJ1-6; perhaps TRBD1 as D (6 bases). Germline CDR1 and CDR2: KGHSH and LQKENI. V lost 4 bases to trimming and J lost 2 bases, with 9 bases between them. This CDR3 has 15 residues. The CDR3 loop reads CASSLRTAYNSPLHF. As DNA, the CDR3 is TGTGCCAGCTCACTAAGGACAGCCTATAATTCACCCCTCCACTTT.

The chain employs TRBV6-6 and TRBJ2-3; 11 bases map to TRBD1. Germline loops: CDR1 MNHNY, CDR2 SVGAGI (reference sequence). Germline trimming cut 5 bases from V and 1 base from J; bases unmatched to any gene: 5. This CDR3 is 16 amino acids long. The chain's CDR3 is CASSTPDRGRTDTQYF. The CDR3 coding sequence is TGTGCCAGCAGTACGCCGGACAGGGGGCGCACAGATACGCAGTATTTT.

The CDR3 loop is CASSQDTGGLGEKLFF. The CDR3 nucleotides are TGTGCCAGCAGCCAAGACACAGGGGGCTTAGGGGAAAAACTGTTTTTT. This chain uses TRBV4-2 with TRBJ1-4; 9 nucleotides align to TRBD1. The J segment lost 8 bases and the V segment lost 0 bases, leaving 7 bases of the junction unmatched. Germline V lookup: CDR1 LGHNA, CDR2 YNFKEQ. The CDR3 contains 16 residues.

This chain connects TRBV25-1 to TRBJ2-1, with TRBD2 as a possible D gene (6 bases). Germline V gene lookup returns CDR1 MGHDK and CDR2 SYGVNS. Trimming took off 4 bases at V and 0 bases at J, with 7 bases between the two ends. The CDR3 is 14 residues long. In DNA, the CDR3 is TGTGCCAGCAGTGCCGGGAGCTCCTACAATGAGCAGTTCTTC. Protein product: CASSAGSSYNEQFF.

The chain has TRBV7-8 and TRBJ2-7, with 9 bases aligning to TRBD1. The CDR3 runs to 14 residues. Trimming removed 6 bases from V and 2 bases from J; junction bases left unmatched: 5. Germline CDR1 is SGHVS and CDR2 is FQNEAQ. CDR3 region: CASRRDRETYEQYF. The CDR3 region has the DNA TGTGCCAGCAGAAGGGACAGGGAAACCTACGAGCAGTACTTC.

This chain joins TRBV6-5 and TRBJ2-1, with 8 bases identical to TRBD2. The germline gives CDR1 MNHEY, CDR2 SVGAGI. The CDR3 is made up of 16 amino acids. J gave up 3 bases and V 2 bases, and 6 bases lay outside the gene matches. CDR3 bases: TGTGCCAGCAGTTACCGCTGGACTAGCCTCTACAATGAGCAGTTCTTC. Translation gives CASSYRWTSLYNEQFF.

J is TRBJ1-5 and V is TRBV19; no clear D. In germline, CDR1 is LNHDA, CDR2 SQIVND (reference sequence). The V and J ends lost 6 bases and 0 bases respectively, with 9 bases between them. This CDR3 is built from 14 residues. CDR3 in DNA: TGTGCCAGTAGCAGAACTTATAGCAATCAGCCCCAGCATTTT. This gives the protein CASSRTYSNQPQHF.

The V gene is TRBV27, the J gene TRBJ2-5; D unresolved. The end of the DNA fits TRBJ2-7 better, so the J call may be wrong. Germline V gene data show CDR1 as MNHEY and CDR2 as SMNVEV (reference sequence). The CDR3 extends over 14 amino acids. CDR3 protein: CASSLGPAAYEQYF. CDR3 bases: TGTGCCAGCAGTTTAGGACCCGCGGCCTACGAGCAGTACTTC.

The V gene is TRBV27, the J gene TRBJ2-3, with unresolved D. CDR3 length: 14 residues. Germline V gives CDR1 MNHEY, CDR2 SMNVEV (reference sequence). Trimming removed 8 bases from V and 0 bases from J, with 12 bases in between. The DNA for the CDR3 is TGTGCCAGCGGAACTTCTAGGAGCACAGATACGCAGTATTTT. Translated: CASGTSRSTDTQYF.

This chain's CDR3 is CASSFTGRSNTGELFF. The CDR3 DNA reads as TGTGCCAGCAGCTTCACCGGGAGATCGAACACCGGGGAGCTGTTTTTT. The chain combines TRBV11-2 with TRBJ2-2, with D tentatively TRBD2 (6 bases). Germline loops: CDR1 SGHAT, CDR2 FQNNGV. Between the trimmed V and J ends, which lost 3 bases and 0 bases, there was a span of 11 bases. The CDR3 is 16 amino acids.

This clone was picked up one time. This chain links TRBV11-2 with TRBJ2-6; TRBD2 is a possible D gene (5 bases). The CDR3 has 16 amino acids. Trimming stripped 1 base from V and 2 bases from J, with 9 bases between. The germline CDR1 and CDR2 sequences are SGHAT and FQNNGV. The CDR3 nucleotides read TGTGCCAGCAGCTTAGGCCGGGGTACTGGGGCCAACGTCCTGACTTTC. Encoded protein: CASSLGRGTGANVLTF.

The chain uses TRBV6-1 and TRBJ1-4, with 8 bases lining up with TRBD1. CDR1 is MNHNS, CDR2 SASEGT, per germline. Trimming at V came to 8 bases and at J to 4 bases, leaving 6 bases not matched to a gene. The CDR3 length is 14 residues. CDR3 nucleotides: TGTGCCAGCGGGACAGGTCGTGGTAATGAAAAACTGTTTTTT. Protein: CASGTGRGNEKLFF.

This chain joins TRBV2 and TRBJ2-1; 15 bases match TRBD2. The CDR3 spans 18 residues. V lost 3 bases and J lost 0; bases outside the gene matches: 3. In germline, CDR1 is SNHLY, CDR2 FYNNEI. CDR3: CASSDPGLAGGSYNEQFF. In DNA form, the CDR3 reads TGTGCCAGCAGTGACCCGGGACTAGCGGGGGGCTCCTACAATGAGCAGTTCTTC.

This chain joins TRBV23-1 and TRBJ1-1; maybe TRBD1 (5 bases). TRBV23-1 is an ORF for which the function is uncertain. Trimming pared 2 bases from V and 6 bases from J, leaving 10 bases between. This CDR3 spans 13 amino acids. The DNA for the CDR3 is TGCGCCAGCAGTCAAGGGGGGAGCGCTGAAGCTTTCTTT. This codes for CASSQGGSAEAFF.

J is TRBJ2-5 and V is TRBV19; TRBD1 agrees at 8 bases. This CDR3 has 17 residues. Germline assignment: CDR1 LNHDA and CDR2 SQIVND (reference sequence). V lost 2 bases, J lost 1 base, and 9 bases stayed unmatched. Here the CDR3 reads CASSINEVDRAQETQYF. As DNA, the CDR3 is TGTGCCAGTAGTATAAACGAGGTGGACAGGGCCCAAGAGACCCAGTACTTC.

The rearrangement joins TRBV30 to TRBJ1-4, with D uncertain. V lost 2 bases, J lost 8 bases, and 12 bases lay in between. This CDR3 region has 13 residues. Germline V gives CDR1 GTSNPN, CDR2 SVGIG (reference sequence). The CDR3 loop reads CAWSSQTKEKLFF. CDR3 DNA: TGTGCCTGGAGTTCCCAGACGAAAGAAAAACTGTTTTTT.

The CDR3 DNA sequence: TGTGCCAGCAGCTTACAGGGACACGAGCAGTACTTC. It is translated as CASSLQGHEQYF. The chain joins TRBV5-6 to TRBJ2-7, with D maybe TRBD1 (6 bases). The CDR3 has 12 amino acids. Trimming took off 2 bases at V and 5 bases at J, with 8 bases between the two ends. The germline V gene has CDR1 SGHDT and CDR2 YYEEEE.

This rearrangement joins TRBV11-2 to TRBJ1-2; 12 bases map to TRBD1. CDR3 size: 14 residues. In germline, CDR1 is SGHAT, CDR2 FQNNGV. J was trimmed by 7 bases and V by 5 bases; bases with no gene match: 5. CDR3: CASSPGTGGLGYTF. The CDR3 DNA sequence: TGTGCCAGCAGCCCAGGGACAGGGGGCCTTGGCTACACCTTC.

In the case of this clone: Germline and junction disagree at one end, which may indicate a read error. The chain uses TRBV18 and TRBJ2-2; D is possibly TRBD1 (6 bases). CDR1 is KGHSH and CDR2 is LQKENI in the germline V gene. The CDR3 spans 18 residues. CDR3 DNA: TGTGCCAGCCCACCTCTGACAGGCTTTCCCCAGAACACCGGGGAGCTGTTTTTT. Translating gives CASPPLTGFPQNTGELFF. Based on the CDR3 plus reference TRBV18 and TRBJ2-2, the full variable domain is NAGVMQNPRHLVRRRGQEARLRCSPMKGHSHVYWYRQLPEEGLKFMVYLQKENIIDESGMPKERFSAEFPKEGPSILRIQQVVRGDSAAYFCASPPLTGFPQNTGELFFGEGSRLTVL.

V and J are TRBV5-8 and TRBJ1-3; D call uncertain. This CDR3 is built from 18 residues. The V and J ends lost 0 bases and 0 bases respectively, with 16 bases between them. Germline CDR1 is SGHTS and CDR2 is YDEGEE. In nucleotides, the CDR3 is TGTGCCAGCAGCTTGGATCGTAGGGCAGCCTACTCTGGAAACACCATATATTTT. Protein product: CASSLDRRAAYSGNTIYF.

Judged by abundance, this clone is medium-sized. V and J are TRBV7-9 and TRBJ1-4; D gene unclear. The V end was cut by 4 bases, the J end by 5 bases, with 11 bases between. CDR3 length: 14 residues. Germline loops: CDR1 SEHNR, CDR2 FQNEAQ (reference sequence). In DNA form, the CDR3 reads TGTGCCAGCAGCTCGGGTCTTACGAATGAAAAACTGTTTTTT. Its translation is CASSSGLTNEKLFF.

The chain recombines TRBV6-5 with TRBJ2-7; 7 bases map to TRBD2. The V segment lost 7 bases and the J segment 4 bases; nucleotides outside the gene matches: 1. The CDR3 has 11 residues. Germline V CDR1 and CDR2: MNHEY, SVGAGI. The CDR3 DNA reads as TGTGCCAGCATGGGGGGGTACGAGCAGTACTTC. It codes for CASMGGYEQYF.

The chain carries TRBV10-3 and TRBJ2-5, with D tentatively TRBD1 (6 bases). CDR3 length: 14 amino acids. Trimming removed 11 bases at V and 7 bases at J, with 23 bases between. Germline CDR1 ENHRY, CDR2 SYGVKD. CDR3 nucleotide sequence: TGTGCCTCCAGAGCCGGGCTCAGAGGGGGGACCCAGTACTTC. It encodes CASRAGLRGGTQYF.

The chain employs TRBV29-1 and TRBJ2-1; TRBD2 matches at 10 bases. Germline-derived CDR1 and CDR2 are SQVTM and ANQGSEA. The trim removed 5 bases at V and 15 bases at J, leaving 16 bases unmatched. There are 14 residues in the CDR3. The CDR3 nucleotides are TGCAGCGTTTATGAAGGAGCGGGAGGGGACCCGAGGTTCTTC. Protein: CSVYEGAGGDPRFF.